What follows are 18 T cell receptor beta chains derived from one specimen sequenced in a study of graft-versus-host responses after intestinal transplantation. The repertoire was sequenced with immunoSEQ multiplex PCR; TCRdb's copy has only in-frame clones and lacks some. Among more than 55,000 clones, about 87% were seen once, and the ten largest hold approximately 1.6%. This specimen consisted of PBMCs, obtained 26 days after transplant. The receptor source for this set is a human patient who received an intestinal transplant, so some T cells may come from the graft donor.

The chain combines TRBV7-9 with TRBJ2-1; 8 positions agree with TRBD1. With V trimmed by 5 bases and J by 0 bases, 6 bases remained unmatched. The CDR3 has 16 amino acids. CDR1 is SEHNR, CDR2 FQNEAQ, per germline (reference sequence). CDR3 loop: CASSQYGQGSYNEQFF. The CDR3 coding sequence is TGTGCCAGCAGCCAATACGGACAGGGCTCCTACAATGAGCAGTTCTTC.

The chain's CDR3 is CASSQDSQGWSKLFF. Written as DNA, the CDR3 is TGTGCCAGCAGCCAAGATTCACAGGGTTGGTCAAAACTGTTTTTT. The chain combines TRBV4-2 with TRBJ1-4, with a tentative D call TRBD1 (6 bases). The V and J ends lost 0 bases and 10 bases respectively, with 15 bases between them. The CDR3 covers 15 residues. CDR1 is LGHNA, CDR2 YNFKEQ, per germline.

V gene TRBV27 combines with J gene TRBJ2-2; TRBD2 matches 7 bases. Germline assignment: CDR1 MNHEY and CDR2 SMNVEV (reference sequence). The CDR3 spans 15 residues. The J segment lost 0 bases and the V segment lost 9 bases, leaving 7 bases of the junction unmatched. This chain's CDR3 is CASGGGATNTGELFF. Written as DNA, the CDR3 is TGTGCCAGTGGGGGAGGGGCAACGAACACCGGGGAGCTGTTTTTT.

This rearrangement joins TRBV19 to TRBJ2-1, with TRBD2 identical over 9 bases. J was trimmed by 5 bases and V by 3 bases; bases with no gene match: 8. This CDR3 is built from 16 residues. Germline V lookup: CDR1 LNHDA, CDR2 SQIVND (reference sequence). As DNA, the CDR3 is TGTGCCAGTAGTATTTTTGCGGGAGGGCCCAACAATGAGCAGTTCTTC. Translated, it gives CASSIFAGGPNNEQFF.

This chain uses TRBV19 with TRBJ1-2; the match to TRBD1 covers 7 bases. The CDR3 is 14 residues long. Germline V gene data show CDR1 as LNHDA and CDR2 as SQIVND (reference sequence). The trim removed 3 bases at V and 6 bases at J, leaving 7 bases unmatched. The CDR3 sequence is CASSIQQGPDGYTF. CDR3 coding DNA: TGTGCCAGTAGTATTCAACAGGGGCCGGATGGCTACACCTTC.

This clone was counted only a few times. This chain joins TRBV5-4 and TRBJ1-6; the D is unclear. Germline V gene sequence: CDR1 SGHNT, CDR2 YYREEE (reference sequence). The CDR3 is made up of 14 amino acids. Trimming stripped 0 bases from V and 4 bases from J, with 5 bases between. The CDR3 coding sequence is TGTGCCAGCAGCTTGGGTCAGTATAATTCACCCCTCCACTTT. As protein: CASSLGQYNSPLHF.

The chain links TRBV2 to TRBJ2-7; D may be TRBD1 (6 bases). The V gene's germline CDR1 is SNHLY and CDR2 FYNNEI. Trimming took off 7 bases at V and 7 bases at J, with 17 bases between the two ends. The CDR3 is 13 residues long. This CDR3 is CASMSGQSLEQYV. The CDR3 DNA follows: TGTGCCAGCATGAGTGGACAGTCGCTTGAGCAGTACGTC.

The chain couples TRBV10-3 to TRBJ2-3; TRBD2 agrees at 7 bases. Germline values: CDR1 ENHRY, CDR2 SYGVKD. V lost 0 bases and J lost 2; bases outside the gene matches: 5. This CDR3 comprises 16 residues. CDR3 coding DNA: TGTGCCATCAGTGAGTCAGTGGGGGGGAACACAGATACGCAGTATTTT. It is translated as CAISESVGGNTDTQYF.

The chain links TRBV18 to TRBJ1-1; D is uncertain. Trimming took off 2 bases at V and 8 bases at J, with 15 bases between the two ends. CDR3 length: 14 amino acids. CDR1 is KGHSH, CDR2 LQKENI, per germline. CDR3 region: CASSPRREIVEAFF. The CDR3 DNA reads TGTGCCAGCTCACCAAGGAGGGAGATTGTGGAAGCTTTCTTT.

The chain combines TRBV25-1 with TRBJ1-4, with unresolved D. From germline, CDR1 is MGHDK and CDR2 SYGVNS. The CDR3 extends over 16 amino acids. V was shortened by 0 bases and J by 0 bases, with 8 bases between the two germline ends. As DNA, the CDR3 is TGTGCCAGCAGTGAATATAAAAGAGCAACTAATGAAAAACTGTTTTTT. Its translation is CASSEYKRATNEKLFF.

This rearrangement joins TRBV6-5 to TRBJ2-5; 7 nucleotides agree with TRBD1. Germline CDR1 MNHEY, CDR2 SVGAGI. CDR3 length: 16 residues. V lost 0 bases and J lost 5; bases outside the gene matches: 9. CDR3 protein: CASSYSERQGWETQYF. DNA of the CDR3: TGTGCCAGCAGTTACTCCGAAAGACAGGGCTGGGAGACCCAGTACTTC.

The V gene is TRBV5-6, the J gene TRBJ1-3; 7 bases match TRBD1. Per germline, CDR1 SGHDT and CDR2 YYEEEE. This CDR3 region has 17 residues. Germline trimming cut 3 bases from V and 0 bases from J; bases unmatched to any gene: 9. CDR3: CASSSQDREPSGNTIYF. CDR3 bases: TGTGCCAGCAGCTCCCAAGACAGGGAACCCTCTGGAAACACCATATATTTT.

In its sample, this clone was seen once. This rearrangement joins TRBV27 to TRBJ1-5; 7 bases align to TRBD1. The germline V gene has CDR1 MNHEY and CDR2 SMNVEV (reference sequence). CDR3 length: 14 residues. V lost 5 bases, J lost 4 bases, and 5 bases stayed unmatched. CDR3 nucleotide sequence: TGTGCCAGCAGTGCTGACAGGGAAAATCAGCCCCAGCATTTT. Translated, it gives CASSADRENQPQHF.

The chain has TRBV14 and TRBJ2-7; no clear D gene. The CDR3 is 13 residues long. Trimming cost V 1 base and J 3 bases, with 7 bases left between them. CDR1 is SGHDN and CDR2 is FVKESK in the germline V gene. In DNA, the CDR3 is TGTGCCAGCAGCCAAGTTAGTGGCTACGAGCAGTACTTC. It yields the protein CASSQVSGYEQYF.

The chain links TRBV15 to TRBJ2-7, with D possibly matching TRBD1 (5 bases). The CDR3 length is 15 residues. Germline V gene lookup returns CDR1 LNHNV and CDR2 YYDKDF (reference sequence). V was cut by 1 base and J by 2 bases, with 12 bases left in between. For the CDR3, the DNA is TGTGCCACCAGCAGAGTCGACAGAGATACCTACGAGCAGTACTTC. It yields the protein CATSRVDRDTYEQYF.

The CDR3 loop is CASSQQGQETQYF. The DNA of the CDR3 is TGTGCCAGCAGTCAACAGGGCCAAGAGACCCAGTACTTC. V gene TRBV28 combines with J gene TRBJ2-5, with TRBD1 as a possible D gene (6 bases). The V gene lost 5 bases and the J gene lost 1 base, with 8 bases spanning the gap. Per the germline V gene, CDR1 is MDHEN and CDR2 is SYDVKM. This CDR3 is built from 13 residues.

This sequence joins TRBV30 and TRBJ2-4; D not certain. V lost 0 bases and J 0 bases, leaving 15 bases between the germline ends. The CDR3 has 17 amino acids. Germline CDR1 is GTSNPN and CDR2 is SVGIG (reference sequence). The DNA of the CDR3 is TGTGCCTGGAGTGTACATCTGGCAGGTCCAGCCAAAAACATTCAGTACTTC. Translated, it gives CAWSVHLAGPAKNIQYF.

The rearrangement joins TRBV6-6 to TRBJ2-7; tentatively, D is TRBD2 (6 bases). The V and J ends lost 4 bases and 0 bases respectively, with 16 bases between them. The germline gives CDR1 MNHNY, CDR2 SVGAGI (reference sequence). The CDR3 spans 16 residues. The CDR3 protein is CASSLRGGLSSYEQYF. The CDR3 bases are TGTGCCAGCAGTTTGAGGGGTGGACTATCCTCCTACGAGCAGTACTTC.